This T cell receptor (beta chain) was sequenced for a study of patients and donors after allogeneic stem cell transplantation. TCRdb ran MiXCR on the RT-PCR reads and lists one entry per CDR3 protein. The sample consists of about 150,000 distinct CDR3 sequences, about 40% of them appearing once. V trimming: 4 bases; J trimming: 7 bases; junction bases outside the gene matches: 3. Germline CDR1 and CDR2: MNHNY and SVGAGI (reference sequence). The CDR3 spans 12 residues. The V call is TRBV6-6, the J call TRBJ1-2; 7 nucleotides agree with TRBD1. Sequencing was performed on blood, either unsorted or a sorted T cell fraction (not recorded which). This TCR was recovered from a human donor who was either an allogeneic HSCT recipient or a stem cell or donor lymphocyte infusion donor (not recorded which). It is not recorded whose cells these are; they may come from a transplant donor. The CDR3 protein is CASSSGGTGYTF. Written as DNA, the CDR3 is TGTGCCAGCAGTTCAGGGGGGACTGGCTACACCTTC.